These 20 T cell receptor beta chains were all obtained from the same sample, sequenced in a study of CD8+ T cells in alopecia areata. Stated treatment: oral pan-JAK inhibitor, 5-10 mg twice daily. Following extraction, RNA underwent reverse transcription to cDNA, which served as the sequencing template. Sequencing was performed with immunoSEQ multiplex PCR; in TCRdb, only in-frame clones are kept and a portion is missing. Here the sample spans about 260,000 clones, 50% to 75% being singletons. The sequencing here drew on CD4+ T cells sorted from blood, taken at roughly week 53, from a patient treated with tofacitinib. The receptor set was obtained from a human donor with alopecia areata.

V gene TRBV4-1 combines with J gene TRBJ1-2; TRBD1 agrees at 8 bases. CDR3 length: 15 amino acids. J lost 4 bases, V lost 1 base, and 5 bases had no gene match. Germline CDR1 reads MGHRA; CDR2 reads YSYEKL. Written as DNA, the CDR3 is TGCGCCAGCAGCCAAGGACAGGGGATTCTCTATGGCTACACCTTC. As protein: CASSQGQGILYGYTF.

The chain joins TRBV7-3 to TRBJ2-5; D call uncertain. This CDR3 has 15 residues. Germline CDR1 and CDR2: SGHTA and FQGTGA. The V end lost 5 bases, the J end lost 0 bases, and 13 bases lay between the germline ends. CDR3 sequence reads: CASSPTGADQETQYF. The DNA of the CDR3 is TGTGCCAGCAGCCCAACGGGCGCTGACCAAGAGACCCAGTACTTC.

Notes on this clone: This specimen includes other DNA sequences encoding the same CDR3. J is TRBJ1-1 and V is TRBV30, with TRBD1 matching over 8 bases. Germline loops: CDR1 GTSNPN, CDR2 SVGIG (reference sequence). This CDR3 spans 11 amino acids. V was pared by 5 bases and J by 8 bases, with 4 bases of the junction left unmatched. The CDR3, as DNA: TGTGCCTGGCGAAGGGACAGGGAAGCTTTCTTT. It codes for CAWRRDREAFF. Full variable domain (remainder filled in from reference TRBV30 and TRBJ1-1): SQTIHQWPATLVQPVGSPLSLECTVEGTSNPNLYWYRQAAGRGLQLLFYSVGIGQISSEVPQNLSASRPQDRQFILSSKKLLLSDSGFYLCAWRRDREAFFGQGTRLTVV.

CDR3: CASSSGFVDGYTF. Written as DNA, the CDR3 is TGTGCCAGCAGCTCAGGGTTCGTGGACGGCTACACCTTC. This sequence joins TRBV11-1 and TRBJ1-2, with a tentative D call TRBD1 (5 bases). Germline values: CDR1 SGHAT, CDR2 FQDESV (reference sequence). V lost 4 bases and J 8 bases, leaving 14 bases between the germline ends. The CDR3 runs to 13 residues.

The chain couples TRBV7-6 to TRBJ2-1, with TRBD2 identical over 7 bases. Germline-derived CDR1 and CDR2 are SGHVS and FNYEAQ. The CDR3 sequence is 15 residues long. The V segment lost 5 bases and the J segment 8 bases; nucleotides outside the gene matches: 12. The CDR3 nucleotides are TGTGCCAGCAGCCAACCGGGACTACCGTCCGATGAGCAGTTCTTC. This translates into CASSQPGLPSDEQFF. Combining the CDR3 with reference TRBV7-6 and TRBJ2-1 gives the whole variable domain GAGVSQSPRYKVTKRGQDVALRCDPISGHVSLYWYRQALGQGPEFLTYFNYEAQQDKSGLPNDRFSAERPEGSISTLTIQRTEQRDSAMYRCASSQPGLPSDEQFFGPGTRLTVL.

V gene TRBV4-3 combines with J gene TRBJ1-5; D is perhaps TRBD1 (6 bases). Trimming took off 2 bases at V and 3 bases at J, with 11 bases between the two ends. Germline loops: CDR1 LGHNA, CDR2 YSLEER. The CDR3 loop spans 15 amino acids. Here the CDR3 DNA reads TGCGCCAGCAGCCAACGGGGACAACTCAATCAGCCCCAGCATTTT. Amino acid sequence: CASSQRGQLNQPQHF.

The V call is TRBV25-1, the J call TRBJ1-4; 8 positions agree with TRBD1. Germline-derived CDR1 and CDR2 are MGHDK and SYGVNS. This CDR3 region has 14 residues. V trimming: 6 bases; J trimming: 7 bases; junction bases outside the gene matches: 7. CDR3 loop: CASSLPGTGEKLFF. DNA of the CDR3: TGTGCCAGCAGCTTACCCGGGACAGGTGAAAAACTGTTTTTT.

This rearrangement joins TRBV4-1 to TRBJ2-3, with D tentatively TRBD2 (7 bases). Trimming removed 3 bases from V and 4 bases from J, with 17 bases in between. Germline V gene data show CDR1 as MGHRA and CDR2 as YSYEKL. The CDR3 covers 16 residues. The CDR3 nucleotides read TGCGCCAGCAGCCACAGAGGGGGGAGGGGGTCAGATACGCAGTATTTT. Protein product: CASSHRGGRGSDTQYF.

This chain connects TRBV9 to TRBJ2-3; D may be TRBD2 (5 bases). This CDR3 contains 14 residues. Germline V lookup: CDR1 SGDLS, CDR2 YYNGEE. V lost 2 bases and J lost 2, with 9 bases in between. Written as DNA, the CDR3 is TGTGCCAGCAGCGTTCTAGCAACCACAGATACGCAGTATTTT. It translates to CASSVLATTDTQYF.

This clone was counted only a few times. V usage is TRBV30 and J usage is TRBJ1-4; D gene uncertain. The CDR3 has 11 residues. The germline gives CDR1 GTSNPN, CDR2 SVGIG (reference sequence). The V end lost 3 bases, the J end lost 8 bases, and 7 bases lay between the germline ends. The CDR3 here is CAWRGPEKLFF. As DNA, the CDR3 is TGTGCCTGGAGGGGCCCCGAAAAACTGTTTTTT. Filled out from reference TRBV30 and TRBJ1-4, the complete variable domain reads SQTIHQWPATLVQPVGSPLSLECTVEGTSNPNLYWYRQAAGRGLQLLFYSVGIGQISSEVPQNLSASRPQDRQFILSSKKLLLSDSGFYLCAWRGPEKLFFGSGTQLSVL.

This clone turned up a few times. The chain links TRBV29-1 to TRBJ2-5; 7 positions match TRBD1. Trimming removed 0 bases from V and 2 bases from J; junction bases left unmatched: 3. The germline gives CDR1 SQVTM, CDR2 ANQGSEA. CDR3 length equals 14 residues. CDR3 DNA: TGCAGCGTTGAAGATATCAGGGGGCAAGAGACCCAGTACTTC. This gives the protein CSVEDIRGQETQYF.

The chain combines TRBV7-2 with TRBJ1-2; D unclear. From germline, CDR1 is SGHTA and CDR2 FQGNSA. Trimming pared 10 bases from V and 8 bases from J, leaving 20 bases between. This CDR3 region has 13 residues. Here the CDR3 reads CATRPLGYLGYTF. DNA for the CDR3: TGTGCCACCAGACCCTTGGGGTATCTGGGCTACACCTTC. Full variable domain (remainder filled in from reference TRBV7-2 and TRBJ1-2): GAGVSQSPSNKVTEKGKDVELRCDPISGHTALYWYRQSLGQGLEFLIYFQGNSAPDKSGLPSDRFSAERTGGSVSTLTIQRTQQEDSAVYLCATRPLGYLGYTFGSGTRLTVV.

The rearrangement joins TRBV11-2 to TRBJ1-1; maybe TRBD1 (6 bases). V was clipped by 0 bases and J by 7 bases, with 12 bases between them. This CDR3 is 14 amino acids long. CDR1 is SGHAT, CDR2 FQNNGV, per germline. The CDR3 protein is CASSLDYTDSEAFF. The CDR3 DNA reads TGTGCCAGCAGCTTAGATTACACGGACAGTGAAGCTTTCTTT.

This chain links TRBV7-9 with TRBJ2-1; D not certain. Germline lookup yields CDR1 SEHNR and CDR2 FQNEAQ (reference sequence). Trimming took off 5 bases at V and 1 base at J, with 9 bases between the two ends. The CDR3 is made up of 14 amino acids. CDR3 nucleotide sequence: TGTGCCAGCAGCCGGTTCACGTCCTACAATGAGCAGTTCTTC. Its translation: CASSRFTSYNEQFF.

The chain links TRBV29-1 to TRBJ1-4; no definite D call. This CDR3 has 13 residues. Trimming stripped 5 bases from V and 5 bases from J, with 12 bases between. In germline, CDR1 is SQVTM, CDR2 ANQGSEA. The CDR3 reads CSVTRTPNEKLFF. The CDR3, as DNA: TGCAGCGTTACGAGGACCCCGAATGAAAAACTGTTTTTT.

This clone was recorded only once. The chain couples TRBV30 to TRBJ2-3, with D hard to call. CDR1 and CDR2 (germline): GTSNPN, SVGIG (reference sequence). With 0 bases removed from V and 6 bases from J, the gap between germline ends came to 7 bases. The CDR3 sequence is 12 residues long. CDR3 sequence reads: CAWSVRWDTQYF. The DNA of the CDR3 is TGTGCCTGGAGTGTACGGTGGGATACGCAGTATTTT.

As concerns this clone: Distinct nucleotide sequences in the sample also encode this CDR3. The rearrangement uses TRBV30 and TRBJ1-1, with no clear D. With 0 bases removed from V and 0 bases from J, the gap between germline ends came to 5 bases. This CDR3 spans 13 amino acids. The germline V gene encodes CDR1 GTSNPN and CDR2 SVGIG (reference sequence). The CDR3 sequence: CAWSVTLNTEAFF. The CDR3 region has the DNA TGTGCCTGGAGTGTCACCCTGAACACTGAAGCTTTCTTT.

This chain connects TRBV29-1 to TRBJ2-3; 12 bases are a match to TRBD1. The germline gives CDR1 SQVTM, CDR2 ANQGSEA. The CDR3 is 14 amino acids. Trimming cost V 3 bases and J 5 bases; bases outside gene matches: 3. CDR3 amino acids: CSVDGTGGGDTQYF. The CDR3, as DNA: TGCAGCGTTGACGGGACAGGGGGCGGAGATACGCAGTATTTT.

The V call is TRBV30, the J call TRBJ1-5; D unresolved. The germline CDR1 and CDR2 sequences are GTSNPN and SVGIG (reference sequence). The CDR3 has 14 residues. The ends were cut back, 4 bases at V and 2 bases at J, with 12 bases in the middle. The CDR3 is CAWNHRVGNQPQHF. The CDR3 nucleotides read TGTGCCTGGAACCACCGTGTTGGCAATCAGCCCCAGCATTTT.

The chain recombines TRBV4-2 with TRBJ1-1, with a weak D call TRBD1 (6 bases). Germline-derived CDR1 and CDR2 are LGHNA and YNFKEQ. This CDR3 comprises 15 residues. Between the trimmed V and J ends, which lost 1 base and 5 bases, there was a span of 14 bases. CDR3 sequence: CASSQAGTRRTEAFF. DNA for the CDR3: TGTGCCAGCAGCCAAGCCGGGACAAGGAGGACTGAAGCTTTCTTT.